These 23 T cell receptor beta chains were all obtained from the same sample, sequenced in a study of T cell responses to AZD1222 COVID-19 vaccine. Libraries were prepared by immunoSEQ multiplex PCR; TCRdb keeps only in-frame clonotypes and omits some of them. The table records around 170,000 clones, about nine tenths of them present only once. This specimen consisted of peripheral blood, obtained 28 days after the second AZD1222 dose. These receptors all come from an adult who received the AZD1222 COVID-19 vaccine.

This clone occurred once. The chain couples TRBV18 to TRBJ2-2; D is undetermined. Germline V CDR1 and CDR2: KGHSH, LQKENI. Trimming stripped 2 bases from V and 2 bases from J, with 6 bases between. The CDR3 runs to 14 residues. The CDR3 loop is CASSPMDNTGELFF. The CDR3 DNA reads as TGTGCCAGCTCACCAATGGATAACACCGGGGAGCTGTTTTTT.

J is TRBJ2-1 and V is TRBV27; the D is unclear. Trimming took 4 bases from V and 7 from J, leaving 8 bases between them. The germline gives CDR1 MNHEY, CDR2 SMNVEV (reference sequence). The CDR3 extends over 12 amino acids. The CDR3 DNA reads TGTGCCAGCAGTTCCTATGGGAATGAGCAGTTCTTC. Protein sequence: CASSSYGNEQFF.

The chain is built from TRBV19 and TRBJ2-1; 7 nucleotides agree with TRBD2. Germline V gene data show CDR1 as LNHDA and CDR2 as SQIVND (reference sequence). V lost 4 bases and J lost 9; bases outside the gene matches: 15. This CDR3 is built from 16 residues. DNA for the CDR3: TGTGCCAGTAGTACCTACCTAGCGGCCTCCTGGAGTGAGCAGTTCTTC. Translating it yields CASSTYLAASWSEQFF. Complete variable domain (other parts from reference TRBV19 and TRBJ2-1): DGGITQSPKYLFRKEGQNVTLSCEQNLNHDAMYWYRQDPGQGLRLIYYSQIVNDFQKGDIAEGYSVSREKKESFPLTVTSAQKNPTAFYLCASSTYLAASWSEQFFGPGTRLTVL.

The chain has TRBV27 and TRBJ2-7, with TRBD2 matching over 9 bases. The V gene end was trimmed by 6 bases and the J gene end by 0 bases; junction bases not matched to a gene: 6. The CDR3 extends over 15 amino acids. CDR1 and CDR2 from the germline V gene are MNHEY and SMNVEV (reference sequence). CDR3 in amino acids: CASSQTSGNSYEQYF. In DNA form, the CDR3 reads TGTGCCAGCAGCCAGACTAGCGGTAACTCCTACGAGCAGTACTTC.

The chain couples TRBV27 to TRBJ2-7; D gene uncertain. Germline loops: CDR1 MNHEY, CDR2 SMNVEV (reference sequence). The V end lost 7 bases, the J end lost 7 bases, and 17 bases lay between the germline ends. The length of the CDR3 is 13 residues. The CDR3 spells CASTSADRWEQYF. The DNA for the CDR3 is TGTGCCAGCACCTCGGCGGACCGCTGGGAGCAGTACTTC.

The chain joins TRBV5-8 to TRBJ1-5, with D maybe TRBD1 (5 bases). The CDR3 totals 17 residues. V lost 0 bases and J 0 bases, leaving 13 bases between the germline ends. Germline V gene data show CDR1 as SGHTS and CDR2 as YDEGEE. CDR3 residues: CASSLVSRADSNQPQHF. The CDR3 bases are TGTGCCAGCAGCTTGGTATCCAGGGCAGATAGCAATCAGCCCCAGCATTTT.

The chain carries TRBV29-1 and TRBJ1-1; tentative D call: TRBD1 (5 bases). Germline V gene sequence: CDR1 SQVTM, CDR2 ANQGSEA. The CDR3 has 11 amino acids. Trimming took off 6 bases at V and 4 bases at J, with 9 bases between the two ends. CDR3 loop: CSVGGGTEAFF. In DNA form, the CDR3 reads TGCAGCGTGGGGGGAGGCACTGAAGCTTTCTTT.

The rearrangement links TRBV24-1 to TRBJ2-2; D remains unclear. Trimming took off 6 bases at V and 1 base at J, with 14 bases between the two ends. The CDR3 covers 16 residues. Germline V lookup: CDR1 KGHDR, CDR2 SFDVKD. CDR3 in DNA: TGTGCCACCAGTCCGGACGTTCCCGGGAACACCGGGGAGCTGTTTTTT. It yields the protein CATSPDVPGNTGELFF.

The gene calls are TRBV9 and TRBJ1-1; D gene uncertain. Trimming took off 4 bases at V and 4 bases at J, with 17 bases between the two ends. The CDR3 extends over 15 amino acids. Germline V lookup: CDR1 SGDLS, CDR2 YYNGEE. Written as DNA, the CDR3 is TGTGCCAGCAGCCCCCAGTGGGAGGGAGGCACTGAAGCTTTCTTT. This translates into CASSPQWEGGTEAFF.

This chain joins TRBV7-9 and TRBJ1-5; tentatively, D is TRBD1 (5 bases). Looked up from germline, CDR1 is SEHNR and CDR2 is FQNEAQ (reference sequence). Between the trimmed V and J ends, which lost 1 base and 3 bases, there was a span of 19 bases. The CDR3 has 18 amino acids. The CDR3 region has the DNA TGTGCCAGCAGCTTAGTAGCCGCCCGCCCAGGGCTCAATCAGCCCCAGCATTTT. Its translation: CASSLVAARPGLNQPQHF.

This clone appeared once. The chain employs TRBV7-9 and TRBJ2-3, with D perhaps TRBD2 (6 bases). The CDR3 is 18 amino acids. CDR1 is SEHNR and CDR2 is FQNEAQ in the germline V gene (reference sequence). V shed 6 bases and J shed 2 bases, with 24 bases lying between them. CDR3 coding DNA: TGTGCCAGCAGGTCAATAATCCCCCGGGACTCGTTCACAGATACGCAGTATTTT. It translates to CASRSIIPRDSFTDTQYF.

The rearrangement joins TRBV3-1 (or the pseudogene TRBV3-2) to TRBJ2-7; 8 bases align to TRBD2. Germline CDR1 reads LGHDT; CDR2 reads YNNKEL (reference sequence). The CDR3 is made up of 16 amino acids. Trimming cost V 6 bases and J 0 bases; bases outside gene matches: 10. CDR3 nucleotides: TGTGCCAGCAGTCCGATTACGAGCGGGGGCTCCTACGAGCAGTACTTC. Protein product: CASSPITSGGSYEQYF.

The rearrangement uses TRBV5-4 and TRBJ2-2; D is undetermined. Between the trimmed V and J ends, which lost 3 bases and 6 bases, there was a span of 9 bases. The germline CDR1 and CDR2 sequences are SGHNT and YYREEE (reference sequence). The CDR3 loop spans 13 amino acids. The CDR3 spells CASSSLAAGELFF. Here the CDR3 DNA reads TGTGCCAGCAGCTCATTAGCCGCCGGGGAGCTGTTTTTT.

The V and J genes are TRBV2 and TRBJ2-5; D is perhaps TRBD1 or TRBD2 (5 bases each). This CDR3 comprises 17 residues. The germline V gene has CDR1 SNHLY and CDR2 FYNNEI. Trimming pared 0 bases from V and 5 bases from J, leaving 19 bases between. This CDR3 is CASSEAARTRGRETQYF. In nucleotides, the CDR3 is TGTGCCAGCAGTGAAGCTGCCAGGACACGGGGTCGGGAGACCCAGTACTTC.

The J gene is TRBJ1-1, the V gene TRBV10-3; D unresolved. V was trimmed by 2 bases and J by 0 bases, leaving 13 bases between them. Germline-derived CDR1 and CDR2 are ENHRY and SYGVKD. The CDR3 is 16 amino acids. CDR3 amino acids: CAISEGQMAVNTEAFF. The CDR3 DNA is TGTGCCATCAGTGAGGGGCAGATGGCCGTGAACACTGAAGCTTTCTTT.

V and J are TRBV28 and TRBJ2-7; D is undetermined. Germline-derived CDR1 and CDR2 are MDHEN and SYDVKM. V lost 5 bases, J lost 5 bases, and 10 bases lay in between. The CDR3 is 12 residues long. For the CDR3, the DNA is TGTGCCAGCAGTCGACAATTCAACGAGCAGTACTTC. Amino acid sequence: CASSRQFNEQYF. Looking up the rest from reference TRBV28 and TRBJ2-7 gives the full variable domain: DVKVTQSSRYLVKRTGEKVFLECVQDMDHENMFWYRQDPGLGLRLIYFSYDVKMKEKGDIPEGYSVSREKKERFSLILESASTNQTSMYLCASSRQFNEQYFGPGTRLTVT.

The chain recombines TRBV6-1 with TRBJ2-7; the match to TRBD1 covers 8 bases. CDR1 MNHNS and CDR2 SASEGT come from the germline V gene. Trimming at V came to 3 bases and at J to 1 base, leaving 5 bases not matched to a gene. The CDR3 contains 15 residues. CDR3 residues: CASSDRQGTSYEQYF. CDR3 nucleotide sequence: TGTGCCAGCAGTGACCGACAGGGGACGTCCTACGAGCAGTACTTC.

The chain joins TRBV27 to TRBJ1-1, with D perhaps matching TRBD1 (5 bases). Trimming removed 5 bases at V and 6 bases at J, with 13 bases between. The CDR3 consists of 13 residues. The germline CDR1 and CDR2 sequences are MNHEY and SMNVEV (reference sequence). The CDR3: CASSPNGGAEAFF. CDR3 coding DNA: TGTGCCAGCAGTCCCAATGGGGGGGCTGAAGCTTTCTTT.

The V and J genes are TRBV6-2 or TRBV6-3 and TRBJ2-3; 12 bases are shared with TRBD2. The V segment lost 2 bases and the J segment 5 bases; nucleotides outside the gene matches: 8. From germline, CDR1 is MNHEY and CDR2 SVGEGT. There are 17 residues in the CDR3. CDR3 coding DNA: TGTGCCAGCAGTTACCTTCCTAGCGGGGGGGATATAGATACGCAGTATTTT. Amino acids: CASSYLPSGGDIDTQYF.

This chain uses TRBV30 with TRBJ2-7; possible D gene TRBD1, 6 bases. The length of the CDR3 is 14 residues. V gave up 1 base and J gave up 3 bases, with 13 bases separating them. Looked up from germline, CDR1 is GTSNPN and CDR2 is SVGIG (reference sequence). Here the CDR3 DNA reads TGTGCCTGGAGTGCCGGGGACACCCGCTACGAGCAGTACTTC. Protein: CAWSAGDTRYEQYF.

CDR3 protein: CASSLDKNTGELFF. CDR3 DNA sequence: TGTGCCAGCAGTTTAGACAAAAACACCGGGGAGCTGTTTTTT. The chain uses TRBV6-2 or TRBV6-3 and TRBJ2-2; D is undetermined. This CDR3 is 14 amino acids long. Germline V lookup: CDR1 MNHEY, CDR2 SVGEGT. V shed 4 bases and J shed 2 bases, with 8 bases lying between them.

This chain connects TRBV18 to TRBJ2-1; 11 positions match TRBD1. CDR3 size: 17 residues. CDR1 is KGHSH and CDR2 is LQKENI in the germline V gene. V lost 0 bases and J lost 7; bases outside the gene matches: 8. CDR3: CASSPPAPGQGGNEQFF. CDR3 coding DNA: TGTGCCAGCTCACCACCGGCCCCGGGACAGGGGGGGAATGAGCAGTTCTTC.

The chain couples TRBV7-3 to TRBJ2-5; the match to TRBD2 covers 8 bases. In germline, CDR1 is SGHTA, CDR2 FQGTGA. Unmatched junction bases numbered 10, after V lost 5 bases and J lost 2 bases. This CDR3 is built from 16 residues. The CDR3: CASSPQGGGLQETQYF. The DNA of the CDR3 is TGTGCCAGCAGCCCTCAGGGCGGGGGGCTTCAAGAGACCCAGTACTTC.